A single sample is the source of the 10 T cell receptor beta chains below, sequenced in a study of T-cell memory formation after mild COVID-19. TCRdb passed the 5' RACE reads through MiXCR, listing each CDR3 protein once. The repertoire has about 110,000 distinct CDR3 sequences, 15% to 20% of them found once; the top ten carry less than 6.5%. The sample taken for sequencing was PBMCs or a T cell subset sorted from them (not recorded which). The receptors here all came from a man between 18 and 35 years old who had mild COVID-19 (a few samples of this study predate the infection). Cell type and time point are not known.

This clonotype came up a few times. Written as DNA, the CDR3 is TGCGCCAGCACCATTCCGGGACAATTCACTGAAGCTTTCTTT. Translated: CASTIPGQFTEAFF. The V and J genes are TRBV5-1 and TRBJ1-1, with D perhaps TRBD1 (6 bases). With 6 bases removed from V and 4 bases from J, the gap between germline ends came to 16 bases. The germline V gene encodes CDR1 SGHRS and CDR2 YFSETQ. The CDR3 has 14 residues.

The chain recombines TRBV27 with TRBJ2-7; D is perhaps TRBD1 (6 bases). Germline V gene lookup returns CDR1 MNHEY and CDR2 SMNVEV (reference sequence). The CDR3 is 14 residues long. The V and J ends lost 2 bases and 9 bases respectively, with 17 bases between them. Written as DNA, the CDR3 is TGTGCCAGCAGTTTAGAGGACAGACACGGTGCGCAGTACTTC. Translation: CASSLEDRHGAQYF.

The gene calls are TRBV20-1 and TRBJ2-5; either TRBD1 or TRBD2 may fit D (6 bases each). Trimming took 3 bases from V and 5 from J, leaving 19 bases between them. CDR3 size: 15 residues. Germline lookup yields CDR1 DFQATT and CDR2 SNEGSKA (reference sequence). The CDR3 region is CSARPSGASGETQYF. The CDR3, as DNA: TGCAGTGCTAGGCCCTCGGGGGCGAGTGGGGAGACCCAGTACTTC.

In this sample, this clonotype turned up a few times. The gene calls are TRBV6-5 and TRBJ2-7; TRBD2 matches at 9 bases. V dropped 0 bases and J dropped 0; count of bases not matched to a gene: 6. CDR3 size: 17 residues. Per the germline V gene, CDR1 is MNHEY and CDR2 is SVGAGI. The chain's CDR3 is CASSYSFSGGTSYEQYF. The CDR3 DNA follows: TGTGCCAGCAGTTACTCGTTCAGCGGGGGGACCTCCTACGAGCAGTACTTC.

This clonotype was seen more than once but under ten times. The CDR3 region has the DNA TGTGCCAGCAGCCCCTGGGATGGAAGCTCTGGAAACACCATATATTTT. It specifies CASSPWDGSSGNTIYF. The chain couples TRBV12-3 or TRBV12-4 to TRBJ1-3; D is undetermined. The CDR3 is 16 amino acids. V lost 6 bases, J lost 0 bases, and 15 bases lay in between.

The V gene is TRBV6-2 or TRBV6-3, the J gene TRBJ1-5; possible D gene TRBD1, 6 bases. The CDR3 has 14 residues. Germline CDR1 is MNHEY and CDR2 is SVGEGT. The ends were cut back, 1 base at V and 6 bases at J, with 10 bases in the middle. DNA for the CDR3: TGTGCCAGCAGTTACTTAGGGGGAGGTCAGCCCCAGCATTTT. This translates into CASSYLGGGQPQHF.

The rearrangement links TRBV3-1 to TRBJ2-4; TRBD1 is a possible D gene (6 bases). Between the trimmed V and J ends, which lost 1 base and 1 base, there was a span of 8 bases. Per germline, CDR1 LGHDT and CDR2 YNNKEL (reference sequence). This CDR3 region has 15 residues. CDR3 bases: TGTGCCAGCAGCCAAGTTCAGGGGGCCAAAAACATTCAGTACTTC. Residues: CASSQVQGAKNIQYF.

V and J are TRBV4-3 and TRBJ2-5; D remains unclear. V gave up 4 bases and J gave up 3 bases, with 9 bases separating them. Germline CDR1 reads LGHNA; CDR2 reads YSLEER. The CDR3 has 13 residues. CDR3 DNA: TGCGCCAGCAGCCCAGCCCCGGAAGAGACCCAGTACTTC. Protein product: CASSPAPEETQYF.

The chain recombines TRBV3-1 with TRBJ1-1; a weak D match, TRBD1 (6 bases). V shed 1 base and J shed 5 bases, with 8 bases lying between them. CDR1 and CDR2 from the germline V gene are LGHDT and YNNKEL (reference sequence). The CDR3 has 13 residues. The CDR3 loop is CASSQAGVTEAFF. The CDR3 DNA reads TGTGCCAGCAGCCAAGCAGGGGTGACTGAAGCTTTCTTT.

This clonotype has more than one count but fewer than ten. J is TRBJ2-5 and V is TRBV12-3 or TRBV12-4; D remains unclear. This CDR3 has 14 residues. V lost 0 bases, J lost 4 bases, and 9 bases lay in between. The CDR3 DNA follows: TGTGCCAGCAGTTTAGCGGTCGGGCTAGAGACCCAGTACTTC. Residues: CASSLAVGLETQYF.